Following are 25 T cell receptor beta chains from one sample sequenced in a study of T cells in Graves' hyperthyroidism and ophthalmopathy. Amplified TCR beta CDR3 regions derived from RNA transcripts. HTBI primers drove first-round RT-PCR of the TCR CDR3. TCRdb fed the multiplex PCR reads into MiXCR, producing one record per CDR3 protein. The sample holds 400,000 to 550,000 distinct CDR3 sequences, approximately 15% seen once. The sample comprised blood. The receptors shown here come from a woman between 18 and 29 years old with Graves' hyperthyroidism.

Points on this clonotype: One base away lies a much larger clone, so this may be a sequencing read error. The genes are TRBV6-1 and TRBJ2-1; 7 positions agree with TRBD2. Trimming took 0 bases from V and 9 from J; bases not matched to a gene: 5. Germline CDR1 is MNHNS and CDR2 is SASEGT. The CDR3 runs to 14 residues. The CDR3 sequence is CASSEAGGPGEQFF. CDR3 in DNA: TGTGCCAGCAGTGAAGCGGGAGGGCCGGGTGAGCAGTTCTTC.

On this clonotype: The junction differs from germline at one of its ends, possibly a read error. The chain links TRBV12-3 or TRBV12-4 to TRBJ1-4; 8 positions match TRBD1. The CDR3 has 20 residues. The CDR3 sequence: CAGSPLGQGARIATNEKLFF. DNA of the CDR3: TGTGCCGGCAGCCCCCTTGGGCAGGGGGCGCGGATTGCAACTAATGAAAAACTGTTTTTT.

This clonotype was observed many times. V gene TRBV3-1 combines with J gene TRBJ2-5; TRBD1 agrees at 10 bases. Germline V lookup: CDR1 LGHDT, CDR2 YNNKEL (reference sequence). CDR3 size: 13 residues. With V trimmed by 5 bases and J by 5 bases, 2 bases remained unmatched. The CDR3 region has the DNA TGTGCCAGCAGCAGGGGACAGGGGGAGACCCAGTACTTC. This translates into CASSRGQGETQYF.

This CDR3 is CASSSGQGFSGANVLTF. Written as DNA, the CDR3 is TGTGCCAGCAGTTCGGGACAGGGATTCTCTGGGGCCAACGTCCTGACTTTC. The rearrangement links TRBV6-2 or TRBV6-3 to TRBJ2-6; TRBD1 matches 9 bases. V dropped 4 bases and J dropped 0; count of bases not matched to a gene: 4. This CDR3 contains 17 residues. CDR1 MNHEY and CDR2 SVGEGT come from the germline V gene.

V is TRBV10-3 and J is TRBJ2-1; the D gene is possibly TRBD1 (6 bases). CDR3 size: 12 residues. Germline CDR1 ENHRY, CDR2 SYGVKD. V dropped 7 bases and J dropped 10 bases, with 14 bases sitting between them. The CDR3, as DNA: TGTGCCATCACTTCAGGGGTCGGGGAGCAGTTCTTC. The encoded protein is CAITSGVGEQFF.

This clonotype was counted ten times or more. The V call is TRBV12-3 or TRBV12-4, the J call TRBJ1-1; D remains ambiguous. The CDR3 is 11 amino acids. The V end lost 11 bases, the J end lost 0 bases, and 7 bases lay between the germline ends. Here the CDR3 reads CAGILNTEAFF. Here the CDR3 DNA reads TGTGCCGGGATCCTGAACACTGAAGCTTTCTTT.

This clonotype was counted between two and nine times. This chain uses TRBV9 with TRBJ2-3; 7 bases line up with TRBD2. CDR3 length: 16 amino acids. The germline V gene encodes CDR1 SGDLS and CDR2 YYNGEE. After removal of 0 bases from V and 1 base from J, the junction contained 5 bases not matched to a gene. CDR3 DNA: TGTGCCAGCAGCGTAGAGGATGGGGGGGGCACAGATACGCAGTATTTT. It encodes CASSVEDGGGTDTQYF.

At least ten counts were recorded for this clonotype. The chain joins TRBV7-9 to TRBJ2-1; the D gene could be TRBD1 or TRBD2 (5 bases each). The CDR3 runs to 16 residues. From germline, CDR1 is SEHNR and CDR2 FQNEAQ (reference sequence). V was pared by 3 bases and J by 7 bases, with 19 bases between. CDR3: CASSFSGTRLRNEQFF. The CDR3 DNA is TGTGCCAGCAGCTTCTCCGGGACCCGATTACGGAATGAGCAGTTCTTC.

This clonotype was counted many times. The V gene is TRBV10-3, the J gene TRBJ1-4, with 10 positions matching TRBD1. Germline values: CDR1 ENHRY, CDR2 SYGVKD. V was clipped by 11 bases and J by 8 bases; unmatched bases: 5. This CDR3 contains 12 residues. The CDR3 loop is CAVGTGVEKLFF. Written as DNA, the CDR3 is TGTGCCGTCGGGACAGGGGTGGAAAAACTGTTTTTT.

This clonotype was observed a handful of times. The chain is built from TRBV19 and TRBJ1-1; D ambiguous. The CDR3 loop spans 11 amino acids. V lost 6 bases to trimming and J lost 9 bases, with 11 bases between them. CDR1 LNHDA and CDR2 SQIVND come from the germline V gene (reference sequence). CDR3 bases: TGTGCCAGTAGGACGCTGGAGAAAGCTTTCTTT. Protein: CASRTLEKAFF.

This clonotype has ten or more counts. The rearrangement uses TRBV6-1 and TRBJ2-1; the match to TRBD2 covers 7 bases. CDR3 length equals 15 residues. V trimming: 4 bases; J trimming: 8 bases; junction bases outside the gene matches: 11. CDR1 MNHNS and CDR2 SASEGT come from the germline V gene. The CDR3 DNA reads TGTGCCAGCAGTGGCGGACTAGAGACGGTGTATGAGCAGTTCTTC. This encodes CASSGGLETVYEQFF.

This clonotype was detected ten times or more. This sequence joins TRBV6-1 and TRBJ1-1; a weak D match, TRBD1 (6 bases). From germline, CDR1 is MNHNS and CDR2 SASEGT. CDR3 length: 12 residues. Trimming removed 5 bases at V and 6 bases at J, with 10 bases between. CDR3 sequence: CASSTDSSEAFF. The CDR3, as DNA: TGTGCCAGCAGTACGGACAGTTCTGAAGCTTTCTTT.

This clonotype was counted only a few times. The junction and the germline gene differ at one end; a read error may be behind it. V gene TRBV19 combines with J gene TRBJ1-2, with D possibly being TRBD1 (6 bases). The CDR3 extends over 14 amino acids. Germline loops: CDR1 LNHDA, CDR2 SQIVND (reference sequence). This CDR3 reads CASRVLAGTYGHTF. The CDR3 DNA reads TGTGCCAGTAGGGTTTTGGCAGGGACATATGGCCACACCTTC.

This clonotype came up a few times. CDR3 coding DNA: TGTGCCAGCAGCTCTGGGGAGGGAACTCGGGCTTTCTTT. Translation gives CASSSGEGTRAFF. The chain recombines TRBV7-9 with TRBJ1-1, with unresolved D. The V end lost 4 bases, the J end lost 11 bases, and 17 bases lay between the germline ends. Germline CDR1 is SEHNR and CDR2 is FQNEAQ (reference sequence). The CDR3 is 13 amino acids.

This clonotype was counted a single time. The chain recombines TRBV28 with TRBJ1-1; D remains unclear. Germline lookup yields CDR1 MDHEN and CDR2 SYDVKM. The V end was cut by 2 bases, the J end by 4 bases, with 5 bases between. This CDR3 has 12 residues. The CDR3 DNA is TGTGCCAGCAGTTTACCTACCACTGAAGCTTTCTTT. As protein: CASSLPTTEAFF. Using reference TRBV28 and TRBJ1-1 for the parts outside the CDR3, the full variable domain is DVKVTQSSRYLVKRTGEKVFLECVQDMDHENMFWYRQDPGLGLRLIYFSYDVKMKEKGDIPEGYSVSREKKERFSLILESASTNQTSMYLCASSLPTTEAFFGQGTRLTVV.

Only a few counts were recorded for this clonotype. The chain carries TRBV5-4 and TRBJ1-3; D gene unclear. With 4 bases removed from V and 4 bases from J, the gap between germline ends came to 18 bases. CDR3 length: 16 amino acids. CDR1 is SGHNT, CDR2 YYREEE, per germline (reference sequence). CDR3 nucleotide sequence: TGTGCCAGCAGCGGTGGGCCCACTGGCGTCGGAAACACCATATATTTT. Protein sequence: CASSGGPTGVGNTIYF. Full variable domain (outside the CDR3, taken from reference TRBV5-4 and TRBJ1-3): ETGVTQSPTHLIKTRGQQVTLRCSSQSGHNTVSWYQQALGQGPQFIFQYYREEENGRGNFPPRFSGLQFPNYSSELNVNALELDDSALYLCASSGGPTGVGNTIYFGEGSWLTVV.

This clonotype was recorded at least ten times. This sequence joins TRBV2 and TRBJ2-7; 8 bases align to TRBD1. V dropped 5 bases and J dropped 4; count of bases not matched to a gene: 4. CDR3 length: 13 amino acids. CDR1 is SNHLY, CDR2 FYNNEI, per germline. The CDR3 nucleotides are TGTGCCAGCAGTAGGACAGGGTCTTACGAGCAGTACGTC. As protein: CASSRTGSYEQYV.

Ten or more counts support this clonotype. The chain combines TRBV5-4 with TRBJ2-5; no clear D gene. The CDR3 runs to 14 residues. CDR1 and CDR2 (germline): SGHNT, YYREEE (reference sequence). V was clipped by 4 bases and J by 5 bases, with 15 bases between them. This CDR3 reads CASSLEGLRETQYF. CDR3 in DNA: TGTGCCAGCAGCCTTGAAGGTCTCCGGGAGACCCAGTACTTC.

The rearrangement uses TRBV3-1 and TRBJ2-1; the match to TRBD2 covers 7 bases. Germline-derived CDR1 and CDR2 are LGHDT and YNNKEL (reference sequence). V shed 5 bases and J 7 bases; nucleotides not matched to a gene: 17. This CDR3 region has 17 residues. The CDR3 bases are TGTGCCAGCAGCGTTTTTGTGGGAGGGCCGATAGATAATGAGCAGTTCTTC. It yields the protein CASSVFVGGPIDNEQFF.

A few counts support this clonotype. V and J are TRBV18 and TRBJ1-2, with D tentatively TRBD1 (5 bases). The CDR3 has 13 residues. V was pared by 2 bases and J by 12 bases, with 16 bases between. CDR1 is KGHSH and CDR2 is LQKENI in the germline V gene. CDR3 coding DNA: TGTGCCAGCTCACCAGATAGGGGCGAAGGAGACACCTTC. The encoded protein is CASSPDRGEGDTF. Looking up the rest from reference TRBV18 and TRBJ1-2 gives the full variable domain: NAGVMQNPRHLVRRRGQEARLRCSPMKGHSHVYWYRQLPEEGLKFMVYLQKENIIDESGMPKERFSAEFPKEGPSILRIQQVVRGDSAAYFCASSPDRGEGDTFGSGTRLTVV.

This clonotype was counted a few times. The chain combines TRBV15 with TRBJ2-5; D gene unclear. The V end lost 1 base, the J end lost 4 bases, and 10 bases lay between the germline ends. Per germline, CDR1 LNHNV and CDR2 YYDKDF (reference sequence). The CDR3 length is 14 residues. The DNA of the CDR3 is TGTGCCACCAGCAGAGGGGATCGTGGAGAGACCCAGTACTTC. Its protein product is CATSRGDRGETQYF.

This clonotype showed up many times. The chain carries TRBV12-3 or TRBV12-4 and TRBJ2-6; unclear D gene. There are 14 residues in the CDR3. V dropped 4 bases and J dropped 0 bases, with 4 bases sitting between them. CDR3 in DNA: TGTGCCAGCAGTTATCGCTCTGGGGCCAACGTCCTGACTTTC. It translates to CASSYRSGANVLTF.

The chain is built from TRBV19 and TRBJ2-7; 7 positions agree with TRBD2. The V gene end was trimmed by 4 bases and the J gene end by 5 bases; junction bases not matched to a gene: 11. Germline V lookup: CDR1 LNHDA, CDR2 SQIVND (reference sequence). The CDR3 length is 15 residues. CDR3 sequence (DNA): TGTGCCAGTAGTACGCACTCGCGGGAGTATGACGAGCAGTACTTC. This encodes CASSTHSREYDEQYF.

This clonotype occurred a few times. This rearrangement joins TRBV28 to TRBJ2-5; 7 nucleotides match TRBD1. J lost 10 bases, V lost 5 bases, and 7 bases had no gene match. Germline CDR1 is MDHEN and CDR2 is SYDVKM. This CDR3 spans 12 amino acids. CDR3 loop: CASSTRQGVQYF. The CDR3 region has the DNA TGTGCCAGCAGTACACGACAGGGTGTCCAGTACTTC. Full variable domain (rest looked up from reference TRBV28 and TRBJ2-5): DVKVTQSSRYLVKRTGEKVFLECVQDMDHENMFWYRQDPGLGLRLIYFSYDVKMKEKGDIPEGYSVSREKKERFSLILESASTNQTSMYLCASSTRQGVQYFGPGTRLLVL.

In its sample, this clonotype was seen many times. The rearrangement uses TRBV20-1 and TRBJ1-4, with a weak D call TRBD1 (6 bases). With 6 bases removed from V and 8 bases from J, the gap between germline ends came to 19 bases. The CDR3 length is 14 residues. Germline CDR1 is DFQATT and CDR2 is SNEGSKA (reference sequence). The CDR3 protein is CSATQGIVREKLFF. The CDR3 region has the DNA TGCAGTGCCACTCAGGGGATAGTAAGAGAAAAACTGTTTTTT.